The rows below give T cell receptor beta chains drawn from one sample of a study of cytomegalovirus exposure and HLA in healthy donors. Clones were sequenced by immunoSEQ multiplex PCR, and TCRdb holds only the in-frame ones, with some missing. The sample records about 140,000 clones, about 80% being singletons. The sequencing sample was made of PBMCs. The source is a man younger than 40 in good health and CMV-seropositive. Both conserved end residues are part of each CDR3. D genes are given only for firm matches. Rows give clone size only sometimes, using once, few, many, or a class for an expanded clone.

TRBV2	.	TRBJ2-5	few	TGTGCAGCAGGGTGGGAGGTGACCCAGTACTTC	CAAGWEVTQYF
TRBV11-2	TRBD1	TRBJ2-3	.	TGTGCCAGCAGCTCCCCCCGGACAGGTAGCACAGATACGCAGTATTTT	CASSSPRTGSTDTQYF
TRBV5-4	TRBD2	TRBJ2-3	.	TGTGCCAGCAGCTTGGATGGCGGGAGAGGGACAGATACGCAGTATTTT	CASSLDGGRGTDTQYF
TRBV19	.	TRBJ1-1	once	TGTGCCAGTAGTATAGATGGGGGCGCCATGAACACTGAAGCTTTCTTT	CASSIDGGAMNTEAFF
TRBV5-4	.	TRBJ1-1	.	TGTGCCAGCAGCTTGGAAAGGGGGGGCATGAACACTGAAGCTTTCTTT	CASSLERGGMNTEAFF
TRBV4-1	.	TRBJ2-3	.	TGCGCCAGCAGCCAAGTTAGCCCAGATACGCAGTATTTT	CASSQVSPDTQYF
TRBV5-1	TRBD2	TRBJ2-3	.	TGCGCCAGCAGATTCTCGGGGGGGGACAATACGCAGTATTTT	CASRFSGGDNTQYF
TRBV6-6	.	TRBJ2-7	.	TGTGCCAGCACCCAGGGAGGGGGCGAGCAGTACTTC	CASTQGGGEQYF
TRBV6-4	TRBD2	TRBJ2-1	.	TGTGCCAGCAGTGAGCGGGAGGACAATGAGCAGTTCTTC	CASSEREDNEQFF
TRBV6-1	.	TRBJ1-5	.	TGTGCCAGCAGTGAAAGGACACCCTATAGCAATCAGCCCCAGCATTTT	CASSERTPYSNQPQHF
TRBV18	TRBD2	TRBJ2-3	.	TGTGCCAGCTCACCACCAGCGGGACCTAGCACAGATACGCAGTATTTT	CASSPPAGPSTDTQYF
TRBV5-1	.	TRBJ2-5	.	TGCGCCAGCAGCTTTGTACAAGAGACCCAGTACTTC	CASSFVQETQYF
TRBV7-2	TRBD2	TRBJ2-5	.	TGTGCCAGCAGCCCCGGGACTAGCGGGGGCGGCGGGTCAGAGACCCAGTACTTC	CASSPGTSGGGGSETQYF
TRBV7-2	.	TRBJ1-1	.	TGTGCCAGCAGCCATGACACCTTGAACACTGAAGCTTTCTTT	CASSHDTLNTEAFF
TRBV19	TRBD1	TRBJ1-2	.	TGTGCCAGTAGCCGGGACAGCACCTTCTATGGCTACACCTTC	CASSRDSTFYGYTF
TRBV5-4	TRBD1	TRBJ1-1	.	TGTGCCAGCAGCCCTACCGGGACAGGGGCTTGGGCCACTGAAGCTTTCTTT	CASSPTGTGAWATEAFF
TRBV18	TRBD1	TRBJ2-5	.	TGTGCCAGCTCACCCAGCTGGACAGGGGGCGTTCGAGAGACCCAGTACTTC	CASSPSWTGGVRETQYF
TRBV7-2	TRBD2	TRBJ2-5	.	TGTGCCAGCAGGGCGGGCGGGGGGGCCAAAGAGACCCAGTACTTC	CASRAGGGAKETQYF
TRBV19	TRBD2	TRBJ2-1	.	TGTGCCAGTAGTCATCTAGCGGGGGGGCTCTACAATGAGCAGTTCTTC	CASSHLAGGLYNEQFF
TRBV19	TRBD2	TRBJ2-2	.	TGTGCCAGCAGAGACCCGGGACTAGCGAACACCGGGGAGCTGTTTTTT	CASRDPGLANTGELFF
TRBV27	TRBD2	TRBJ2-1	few	TGTGCCAGCAGTCCTGCGGGGGGGCCCTTGCAGTTCTTC	CASSPAGGPLQFF
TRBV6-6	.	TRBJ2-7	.	TGTGCCAGCAGGGCCAGGGTTTCCTACGAGCAGTACTTC	CASRARVSYEQYF